This paragraph covers one T cell receptor beta chain sequence. There is no known antigen for this receptor. No much larger clone exists at a distance of one base, and base qualities are not known. V was cut back by 4 bases and J by 1 base, leaving a gap of 10 bases between them. The CDR3 numbers 14 residues from cysteine through phenylalanine. This entry keeps only the CDR3 DNA: 42 bases, framed from base 1. CDR1 SGHDN and CDR2 FVKESK are derived from the germline V gene. TCRbeta CDR3 regions were amplified from genomic DNA by means of the immunoSEQ Assay, a bias-controlled multiplex PCR. From the authors' description of their analysis: Within the assay, amplification of reference gene primers was used to estimate how many nucleated cells each sample contained. To quantify the absolute abundance of each unique TCRbeta CDR3 rearrangement, sequence reads were collapsed and filtered. Productive Simpson clonality was computed per sample as the square root of Simpson's diversity index over productive rearrangements. This immuneACCESS table, as held by TCRdb, lists in-frame sequences with V and J called but not all clones. Of the missing ones, under half trace to an unresolved V gene in checked studies; the others have no known cause. The V and J calls and clone size are taken from that table; D and trimming were inferred from the DNA. Within this sample are a few hundred thousand clones, with approximately 91% of them counted one time only. The top ten clonotypes cover 0.8% of the sample.

These data are taken from a study of blood T cell repertoires in COVID-19 (dated by TCRdb to between 2020 and 2021). Context from the whole study: The collaborator samples originated in the United States, Italy and Spain and spanned the acute and convalescent phases of COVID-19. The prospective study material was composed of cDNA or gDNA derived from T cells, B-cell-depleted T cells, or PBMCs. The dataset comprised deeply sampled blood TCRbeta repertoires from subjects exposed to, actively infected with, or recovered from COVID-19. The repertoires were released in a freely available public database intended as a resource for research on the immune response to SARS-CoV-2. The samples were drawn from two sources: the first 160 participants of the ongoing ImmuneRACE study, and 1,000 to 1,500 subjects contributed by 6 global collaborators. A de-identified subject ID, COVID-19 status, age in years and sex were almost always included in the sample metadata. Where HLA class I and class II types were available, the types were taken from metadata supplied by the sample provider, not from assay-based typing.

What the authors observed across the whole study: Clinical and demographic metadata were provided uncurated, with the amount varying by source and participant.

Whole blood was collected in K2EDTA tubes by collaborating institutions according to the institutions' own protocols. For TCRbeta analysis, collaborator samples were shipped as frozen whole blood, as isolated PBMCs, or as DNA extracted from either sample type. The sequence was collected from a woman younger than 45 with acute or convalescent COVID-19. The sample was peripheral blood. The rearranged segments are TRBV14 and TRBJ1-1; the D region possibly corresponds to TRBD1 (6 bases align). The DNA is TGTGCCAGCAGCCTCAGGGGTTCGAACACTGAAGCTTTCTTT. Translation gives CASSLRGSNTEAFF.